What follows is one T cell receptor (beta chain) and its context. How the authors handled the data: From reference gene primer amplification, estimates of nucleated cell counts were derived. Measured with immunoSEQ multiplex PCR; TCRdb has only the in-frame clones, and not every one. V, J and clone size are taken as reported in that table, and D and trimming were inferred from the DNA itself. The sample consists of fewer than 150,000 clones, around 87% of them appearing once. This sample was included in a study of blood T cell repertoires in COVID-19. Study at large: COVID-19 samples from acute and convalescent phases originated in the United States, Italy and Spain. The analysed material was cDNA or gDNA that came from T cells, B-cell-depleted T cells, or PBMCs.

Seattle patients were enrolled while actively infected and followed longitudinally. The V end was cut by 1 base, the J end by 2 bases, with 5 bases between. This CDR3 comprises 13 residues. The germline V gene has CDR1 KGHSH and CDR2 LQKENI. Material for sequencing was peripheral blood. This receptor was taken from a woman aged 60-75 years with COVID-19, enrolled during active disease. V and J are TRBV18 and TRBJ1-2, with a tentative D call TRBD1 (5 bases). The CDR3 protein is CASSPQGNYGYTF. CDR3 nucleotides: TGTGCCAGCTCACCACAGGGGAACTATGGCTACACCTTC.